These T cell receptor beta chains were read from a single sample in a study of identical twins. TCRdb re-called the 5' RACE reads through MiXCR, storing one row per CDR3 protein. The profile covers a few hundred thousand distinct CDR3 sequences, with 8% to 11% appearing a single time and about 9% taken by the ten largest. The sequencing input was memory T cells sorted from blood. All receptors derive from a man aged 45-65 years in good health. Both conserved end residues are trimmed from each CDR3. Clone size, where shown, is once, few, many, or a class for clones that have expanded.

. TRBV6-2/TRBV6-3 ASSYSPHQIPGAF
many TRBV7-2 ASSLRPSGGLTDTQY
. TRBV14 ASSQTGGDEQF
many TRBV29-1 SVERSYNEQF
. TRBV5-1 ASSLEGGVFQETQY
many TRBV7-2 ASSLGILNTEAF
. TRBV20-1 SALLGGGQSYEQY
many TRBV28 ASSRRQGQETQY
. TRBV2 ASNPGPGAEQY
many TRBV7-8 ASTSWGREDTQY
few TRBV6-2/TRBV6-3 ASSYGVAGGLGEQF
. TRBV7-2 ASTATSGAYEQY
many TRBV6-5 ASSSGTPDQPQH
. TRBV6-1 ASTPRDSGDEAF
many TRBV29-1 SVRRAGSYEQY
. TRBV20-1 SAIAQGRTQY
few TRBV28 ASSSDRGGKLF
many TRBV4-3 ASSQDRLGLTGELF
many TRBV29-1 SGSGTSVDIQY
many TRBV7-2 ASAEHRINEKLF
many TRBV4-1 ASSQGLAGGPGKNIQY
many TRBV20-1 SARRTSRSYEQY
many TRBV6-2/TRBV6-3 ASSSTGSHEQY
. TRBV6-2/TRBV6-3 ASSDRLGGNIQY
many TRBV7-2 ASSLGPPRETQY
. TRBV5-1 ASSARWTSENNEQF
. TRBV14 ASSHSGRGTDTQY
once TRBV7-2 ASSPGQGGKNIQY
few TRBV3-1 ASSQERRRNTEAF
many TRBV29-1 SVGARDSKGYT
many TRBV7-9 ASSYYRSSYNEQF
many TRBV20-1 SASESNQPQH
many TRBV10-3 AISEVTGRGTEAF
. TRBV4-1 ASSHLWRGQQKLF
many TRBV29-1 SVERIAGLY
few TRBV7-2 ASSLALGGSTNEQF
. TRBV7-9 ASSSRAPMEETQY
many TRBV7-2 ASSSQGGYEQY
many TRBV12-3/TRBV12-4 ASSSGVSPLH
. TRBV3-1 ASSQDASFNEQF
. TRBV7-9 ASSFPVETQY
. TRBV4-3 ASSQDPPGRGYNEQF
many TRBV7-2 ASSSGLAGVDTQY
few TRBV5-1 ASSLGRGGDTQY
many TRBV20-1 SARDITARNTEAF
few TRBV4-1 ASSTGVSSPLH
many TRBV3-1 ASSGTTYEQY
. TRBV5-6 ASSLGQGAETQY
many TRBV11-1 ASSLNRDRAPGANVLT
many TRBV20-1 SARDPRGAGVYEQY